Shown below are 30 T cell receptor beta chains from a single sample sequenced in a study of blood T cell repertoires in COVID-19. Generated by immunoSEQ multiplex PCR, the TCRdb table keeps only in-frame clones and is missing some. The sample carries about 97,000 clones, around 87% recorded once. The sequenced sample was peripheral blood. These TCRs come from a human donor in a cohort sampled during active COVID-19.

The CDR3 is CASSHQGPGKPLAKNIQYF. CDR3 bases: TGTGCCAGCAGCCATCAGGGGCCCGGGAAGCCTCTAGCCAAAAACATTCAGTACTTC. The V gene is TRBV3-1 (or the pseudogene TRBV3-2), the J gene TRBJ2-4; a possible D gene is TRBD1 (6 bases). The germline gives CDR1 LGHDT, CDR2 YNNKEL (reference sequence). V lost 3 bases, J lost 0 bases, and 21 bases lay in between. The CDR3 totals 19 residues.

This clone was recorded once. The chain links TRBV7-3 to TRBJ2-5; TRBD2 matches 9 bases. Germline V lookup: CDR1 SGHTA, CDR2 FQGTGA. The length of the CDR3 is 16 residues. V shed 2 bases, J shed 5 bases, and the junction held 9 bases outside the gene matches. In DNA form, the CDR3 reads TGTGCCAGCAGCTTAGGGGTAGCGGGAGATGTGGAGACCCAGTACTTC. The encoded protein is CASSLGVAGDVETQYF. Together with reference TRBV7-3 and TRBJ2-5, the CDR3 gives the full variable domain: GAGVSQTPSNKVTEKGKYVELRCDPISGHTALYWYRQSLGQGPEFLIYFQGTGAADDSGLPNDRFFAVRPEGSVSTLKIQRTERGDSAVYLCASSLGVAGDVETQYFGPGTRLLVL.

This clone has more than one count but fewer than ten. The rearrangement links TRBV7-9 to TRBJ1-5; TRBD1 is a possible D gene (6 bases). Germline CDR1 SEHNR, CDR2 FQNEAQ (reference sequence). This CDR3 has 15 residues. Trimming took off 1 base at V and 0 bases at J, with 7 bases between the two ends. CDR3 loop: CASSLGGLSNQPQHF. Written as DNA, the CDR3 is TGTGCCAGCAGCTTAGGGGGGCTTAGCAATCAGCCCCAGCATTTT.

The chain uses TRBV5-1 and TRBJ2-1, with TRBD2 identical over 8 bases. V shed 5 bases and J 0 bases; nucleotides not matched to a gene: 7. CDR1 and CDR2 from the germline V gene are SGHRS and YFSETQ. The CDR3 is made up of 16 amino acids. The CDR3 loop reads CASRGLAQSSYNEQFF. The CDR3 nucleotides read TGCGCCAGCAGAGGACTAGCCCAGAGCTCCTACAATGAGCAGTTCTTC.

This chain uses TRBV27 with TRBJ2-1, with no clear D. Germline V lookup: CDR1 MNHEY, CDR2 SMNVEV (reference sequence). The CDR3 extends over 16 amino acids. Trimming left V 0 bases short and J 1 base short, with 10 bases between. In DNA form, the CDR3 reads TGTGCCAGCAGTTTATCAACAATCAGGTCCTACAATGAGCAGTTCTTC. Translation: CASSLSTIRSYNEQFF.

The CDR3 coding sequence is TGTGCCAGCAGCTTTACTAGGGCCCACGCCTCTGGAAACACCATATATTTT. Residues: CASSFTRAHASGNTIYF. The V and J genes are TRBV7-9 and TRBJ1-3; D not resolved. This CDR3 has 17 amino acids. Trimming removed 3 bases from V and 0 bases from J, with 15 bases in between. CDR1 SEHNR and CDR2 FQNEAQ come from the germline V gene (reference sequence).

The rearrangement joins TRBV13 to TRBJ2-7, with 9 bases matching TRBD1. Losses at the gene ends were 4 bases for V and 3 bases for J; bases not matched to a gene: 13. The CDR3 extends over 17 amino acids. The germline gives CDR1 PRHDT, CDR2 FYEKMQ (reference sequence). DNA of the CDR3: TGTGCCAGCAGCTGGCTGTCTAGAGGGACAGGGATCTACGAGCAGTACTTC. Encoded protein: CASSWLSRGTGIYEQYF.

The chain carries TRBV19 and TRBJ2-3, with TRBD2 matching 8 bases. Trimming cost V 5 bases and J 9 bases; bases outside gene matches: 19. CDR3 size: 17 residues. Germline V gives CDR1 LNHDA, CDR2 SQIVND (reference sequence). In DNA, the CDR3 is TGTGCCAGTAGTTCCTCTGGCCGGGCGGGGGGAGAGGGGACGCAGTATTTT. It translates to CASSSSGRAGGEGTQYF.

The chain has TRBV5-4 and TRBJ2-5; 9 bases map to TRBD2. The CDR3 sequence is 15 residues long. Losses at the gene ends were 3 bases for V and 5 bases for J; bases not matched to a gene: 8. Germline CDR1 is SGHNT and CDR2 is YYREEE (reference sequence). In nucleotides, the CDR3 is TGTGCCAGCAGCTCGGGCCGGCGGGGGGGGGAGACCCAGTACTTC. It specifies CASSSGRRGGETQYF.

J is TRBJ2-2 and V is TRBV5-1, with D perhaps matching TRBD1 (6 bases). Germline V gene lookup returns CDR1 SGHRS and CDR2 YFSETQ. With 7 bases removed from V and 3 bases from J, the gap between germline ends came to 13 bases. The CDR3 spans 14 residues. CDR3 loop: CASQGLEYTGELFF. The DNA for the CDR3 is TGCGCCAGCCAGGGGCTTGAATACACCGGGGAGCTGTTTTTT.

The chain employs TRBV6-2 or TRBV6-3 and TRBJ2-2, with D perhaps TRBD1 (5 bases). V was pared by 1 base and J by 3 bases, with 9 bases between. Germline V lookup: CDR1 MNHEY, CDR2 SVGEGT. This CDR3 region has 15 residues. The CDR3 sequence is CASSYLDTYTGELFF. The CDR3 nucleotides are TGTGCCAGCAGTTACTTGGACACTTACACCGGGGAGCTGTTTTTT.

The V call is TRBV7-8, the J call TRBJ1-2, with D uncertain. Trimming shortened V by 4 bases and J by 2 bases, and 20 bases separated the two germline ends. Germline V gives CDR1 SGHVS, CDR2 FQNEAQ. The CDR3 loop spans 17 amino acids. CDR3 nucleotides: TGTGCCAGCAGCTATAGACAAATTCAGCTCGAAAACTATGGCTACACCTTC. Translating it yields CASSYRQIQLENYGYTF.

This chain links TRBV7-3 with TRBJ2-5; 9 nucleotides line up with TRBD1. This CDR3 has 14 residues. The V gene's germline CDR1 is SGHTA and CDR2 FQGTGA. V lost 5 bases and J lost 5; bases outside the gene matches: 6. CDR3 in DNA: TGTGCCAGCAGCGAACAGGGGGCGGGTGAGACCCAGTACTTC. Protein sequence: CASSEQGAGETQYF.

This chain links TRBV11-2 with TRBJ1-2, with D unresolved. The CDR3 has 14 residues. The germline CDR1 and CDR2 sequences are SGHAT and FQNNGV. V was pared by 5 bases and J by 4 bases, with 14 bases between. DNA for the CDR3: TGTGCCAGCAGCCCACGGTTAGTTATCTATGGCTACACCTTC. Its protein product is CASSPRLVIYGYTF.

The chain employs TRBV28 and TRBJ2-7; tentative D call: TRBD1 (6 bases). The germline CDR1 and CDR2 sequences are MDHEN and SYDVKM. This CDR3 spans 14 amino acids. Deletions cut 4 bases from V and 4 bases from J, with 14 bases between. The CDR3 here is CASSSGQMVYEQYF. CDR3 DNA sequence: TGTGCCAGCAGTTCCGGACAGATGGTATACGAGCAGTACTTC.

The chain combines TRBV7-2 with TRBJ2-5; weak D call: TRBD2 (6 bases). The germline V gene encodes CDR1 SGHTA and CDR2 FQGNSA. This CDR3 region has 14 residues. With 7 bases removed from V and 5 bases from J, the gap between germline ends came to 17 bases. CDR3 loop: CASTSLGGKETQYF. The CDR3 nucleotides read TGTGCCAGCACCTCTTTAGGCGGGAAGGAGACCCAGTACTTC.

V usage is TRBV7-2 and J usage is TRBJ2-6, with D perhaps matching TRBD1 (6 bases). This CDR3 is built from 18 residues. Trimming took 1 base from V and 0 from J, leaving 13 bases between them. Germline CDR1 is SGHTA and CDR2 is FQGNSA. This CDR3 reads CASSLEPGVHSGANVLTF. CDR3 nucleotides: TGTGCCAGCAGCTTAGAGCCAGGGGTCCACTCTGGGGCCAACGTCCTGACTTTC.

CDR3 in amino acids: CASSLEQGDIDTQYF. The CDR3 DNA reads TGCGCCAGCAGCTTGGAACAGGGCGACATAGATACGCAGTATTTT. The chain couples TRBV5-1 to TRBJ2-3, with a possible D match to TRBD1 (6 bases). Germline V gives CDR1 SGHRS, CDR2 YFSETQ. This CDR3 region has 15 residues. Trimming shortened V by 0 bases and J by 5 bases, and 13 bases separated the two germline ends.

In its sample, this clone was seen once. The chain couples TRBV9 to TRBJ2-7, with D perhaps matching TRBD2 (6 bases). The V and J ends lost 0 bases and 7 bases respectively, with 14 bases between them. Looked up from germline, CDR1 is SGDLS and CDR2 is YYNGEE. CDR3 size: 14 residues. The CDR3 nucleotides are TGTGCCAGCAGCGTAGGACTAGTTTTCAGGGAGCAGTACTTC. Its protein product is CASSVGLVFREQYF.

The chain uses TRBV2 and TRBJ1-1; D is possibly TRBD1 (6 bases). The V gene's germline CDR1 is SNHLY and CDR2 FYNNEI. V dropped 3 bases and J dropped 10 bases, with 15 bases sitting between them. The CDR3 totals 13 residues. CDR3 DNA sequence: TGTGCCAGCAGTGAGGGGGACAAACTTGCAGCTTTCTTT. It translates to CASSEGDKLAAFF.

V is TRBV5-6 and J is TRBJ1-4, with 8 bases lining up with TRBD1. Germline V gene lookup returns CDR1 SGHDT and CDR2 YYEEEE. After removal of 0 bases from V and 0 bases from J, the junction contained 10 bases not matched to a gene. The CDR3 loop spans 19 amino acids. The CDR3 DNA reads TGTGCCAGCAGCTTGGGACAGGGGCGCGATTATGCAACTAATGAAAAACTGTTTTTT. Translated, it gives CASSLGQGRDYATNEKLFF.

The chain carries TRBV4-1 and TRBJ1-5; 7 bases line up with TRBD1. V lost 2 bases, J lost 3 bases, and 4 bases stayed unmatched. The CDR3 is made up of 15 amino acids. The V gene's germline CDR1 is MGHRA and CDR2 YSYEKL. CDR3 sequence: CASSQQGQINQPQHF. The CDR3 bases are TGCGCCAGCAGCCAACAGGGACAGATCAATCAGCCCCAGCATTTT.

The chain links TRBV27 to TRBJ2-1; 9 nucleotides match TRBD2. Trimming removed 1 base from V and 8 bases from J; junction bases left unmatched: 12. Germline CDR1 reads MNHEY; CDR2 reads SMNVEV (reference sequence). The CDR3 is 17 residues long. The CDR3 reads CASSLWASGIVRDEQFF. The CDR3 region has the DNA TGTGCCAGCAGTTTATGGGCTAGCGGGATAGTCCGGGATGAGCAGTTCTTC.

The chain joins TRBV19 to TRBJ1-5; TRBD1 matches at 7 bases. With V trimmed by 5 bases and J by 6 bases, 4 bases remained unmatched. The CDR3 runs to 13 residues. Germline V gene data show CDR1 as LNHDA and CDR2 as SQIVND (reference sequence). The CDR3 here is CASSGTVGQPQHF. In nucleotides, the CDR3 is TGTGCCAGTAGTGGGACAGTGGGTCAGCCCCAGCATTTT.

In its sample, this clone was seen once. CDR3 region: CASSHTEGEQFF. The CDR3 DNA sequence: TGTGCCAGCAGCCATACAGAAGGTGAGCAGTTCTTC. The rearrangement uses TRBV3-1 (or the pseudogene TRBV3-2) and TRBJ2-1; D remains unclear. The CDR3 consists of 12 residues. Per germline, CDR1 LGHDT and CDR2 YNNKEL (reference sequence). Trimming cost V 3 bases and J 9 bases, with 9 bases left between them.

The V call is TRBV18, the J call TRBJ1-6, with D perhaps TRBD1 (6 bases). The ends were cut back, 1 base at V and 12 bases at J, with 16 bases in the middle. CDR3 size: 15 residues. CDR1 KGHSH and CDR2 LQKENI come from the germline V gene. CDR3 residues: CASSPRGEQGRPLHF. CDR3 bases: TGTGCCAGCTCACCACGTGGGGAACAGGGACGACCCCTCCACTTT.

The V and J genes are TRBV2 and TRBJ1-4; D possibly corresponds to TRBD1 (5 bases). CDR1 and CDR2 (germline): SNHLY, FYNNEI. The CDR3 runs to 16 residues. V gave up 8 bases and J gave up 0 bases, with 16 bases separating them. The CDR3 DNA follows: TGTGCCAGCCAAGGCAGGGAAACGTCAACTAATGAAAAACTGTTTTTT. This encodes CASQGRETSTNEKLFF.

The chain is built from TRBV21-1 and TRBJ2-3; the DNA was not compared with TRBD2, the D call given in the table. TRBV21-1 is a pseudogene. The CDR3 is made up of 16 amino acids. The CDR3 bases are TGTGCCAGCAGCAAGGCGAAACTAGCGCGAGAAGATACGCAGTATTTT. Translation gives CASSKAKLAREDTQYF.

The J gene is TRBJ1-5, the V gene TRBV6-5; D is perhaps TRBD1 (5 bases). Trimming shortened V by 6 bases and J by 0 bases, and 12 bases separated the two germline ends. The CDR3 runs 15 residues. Germline values: CDR1 MNHEY, CDR2 SVGAGI. Here the CDR3 reads CASRTDQYSNQPQHF. CDR3 DNA: TGTGCCAGCAGGACAGACCAATATAGCAATCAGCCCCAGCATTTT.

The chain recombines TRBV28 with TRBJ2-3; weak D call: TRBD2 (5 bases). The length of the CDR3 is 11 residues. Germline lookup yields CDR1 MDHEN and CDR2 SYDVKM. V shed 7 bases and J shed 6 bases, with 8 bases lying between them. CDR3 DNA: TGTGCCAGCACCTCGGGGGATACGCAGTATTTT. Translating gives CASTSGDTQYF.